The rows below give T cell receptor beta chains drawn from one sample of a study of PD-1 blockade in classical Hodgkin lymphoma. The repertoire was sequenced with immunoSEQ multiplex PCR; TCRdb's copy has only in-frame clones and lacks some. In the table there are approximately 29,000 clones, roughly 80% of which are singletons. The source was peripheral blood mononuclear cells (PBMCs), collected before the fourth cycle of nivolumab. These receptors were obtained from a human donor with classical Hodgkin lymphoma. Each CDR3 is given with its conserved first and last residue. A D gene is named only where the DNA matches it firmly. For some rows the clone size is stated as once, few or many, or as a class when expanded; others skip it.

CDR3nt: TGTGCCAGCAGGGCGGGACTCGGGAACACTGAAGCTTTCTTT; CDR3aa: CASRAGLGNTEAFF; d_gene: -; abundance: -; len: 14; j_gene: TRBJ1-1; v_gene: TRBV2
CDR3nt: TGTGCCGGTAGTTTTATTTCAGGGGGCTACACAGATACGCAGTATTTT; CDR3aa: CAGSFISGGYTDTQYF; d_gene: TRBD1; abundance: -; len: 16; j_gene: TRBJ2-3; v_gene: TRBV19
CDR3nt: TGTGCCAGCAGCCGGATCATGTTGGGCGCAGATACGCAGTATTTT; CDR3aa: CASSRIMLGADTQYF; d_gene: -; abundance: -; len: 15; j_gene: TRBJ2-3; v_gene: TRBV5-6
CDR3nt: TGTGCCAGCAGAGAGACGCTTTTTTCTGGAAACACCATATATTTT; CDR3aa: CASRETLFSGNTIYF; d_gene: -; abundance: -; len: 15; j_gene: TRBJ1-3; v_gene: TRBV2
CDR3nt: TGTGCCAGCAGCCCCATAGCGGGGGGGCCGTCAGATACGCAGTATTTT; CDR3aa: CASSPIAGGPSDTQYF; d_gene: TRBD2; abundance: -; len: 16; j_gene: TRBJ2-3; v_gene: TRBV9
CDR3nt: TGTGCCACCAGCAGTTTTCCAACAGGGGCCCTCACTGAAGCTTTCTTT; CDR3aa: CATSSFPTGALTEAFF; d_gene: TRBD1; abundance: -; len: 16; j_gene: TRBJ1-1; v_gene: TRBV15
CDR3nt: TGTGCCAGCAGCCACAGGGGGAGGGAGACCCAGTACTTC; CDR3aa: CASSHRGRETQYF; d_gene: TRBD1; abundance: -; len: 13; j_gene: TRBJ2-5; v_gene: TRBV11-3
CDR3nt: TGTGCCAGCAGCTTAGAGGGGAGCCCTAATTCACCCCTCCACTTT; CDR3aa: CASSLEGSPNSPLHF; d_gene: -; abundance: -; len: 15; j_gene: TRBJ1-6; v_gene: TRBV11-2
CDR3nt: TGTGCCAGCAGCTCGGGGACGGGGGGCTGGGGCTATGGCTACACCTTC; CDR3aa: CASSSGTGGWGYGYTF; d_gene: -; abundance: -; len: 16; j_gene: TRBJ1-2; v_gene: TRBV5-6
CDR3nt: TGTGCCAGCAGCTTTAAAGAAGGCGGGGAGCTGTTTTTT; CDR3aa: CASSFKEGGELFF; d_gene: -; abundance: -; len: 13; j_gene: TRBJ2-2; v_gene: TRBV5-4
CDR3nt: TGTGCCAGCAGCTCAGGACTCCGGCCGGGGGAGCTGTTTTTT; CDR3aa: CASSSGLRPGELFF; d_gene: -; abundance: -; len: 14; j_gene: TRBJ2-2; v_gene: TRBV7-2
CDR3nt: TGTGCCAGCTCACCACCGACACTGGGGAACACTGAAGCTTTCTTT; CDR3aa: CASSPPTLGNTEAFF; d_gene: -; abundance: -; len: 15; j_gene: TRBJ1-1; v_gene: TRBV18
CDR3nt: TGTGCCAGCAGCCTTTCTACAGGGTACTATGGCTACACCTTC; CDR3aa: CASSLSTGYYGYTF; d_gene: -; abundance: -; len: 14; j_gene: TRBJ1-2; v_gene: TRBV5-4
CDR3nt: TGTGCCAGCAGCTTTGGCGGGGAGCGCACAGATACGCAGTATTTT; CDR3aa: CASSFGGERTDTQYF; d_gene: -; abundance: -; len: 15; j_gene: TRBJ2-3; v_gene: TRBV7-9
CDR3nt: TGTGCCAGCAGCGCATACAGGGGGGTCTACAATGAGCAGTTCTTC; CDR3aa: CASSAYRGVYNEQFF; d_gene: TRBD1; abundance: -; len: 15; j_gene: TRBJ2-1; v_gene: TRBV7-2
CDR3nt: TGCAGCGCGGATGGAGGACAGAGAGTTTCTGAAGCTTTCTTT; CDR3aa: CSADGGQRVSEAFF; d_gene: -; abundance: -; len: 14; j_gene: TRBJ1-1; v_gene: TRBV29-1
CDR3nt: TGCAGCGCCGTCGAGTACGGGACGGGGGAGACCCAGTACTTC; CDR3aa: CSAVEYGTGETQYF; d_gene: -; abundance: -; len: 14; j_gene: TRBJ2-5; v_gene: TRBV29-1
CDR3nt: TGTGCCAGCAGTTTAGTTGGGCTCGCGGCGAATCAGCCCCAGCATTTT; CDR3aa: CASSLVGLAANQPQHF; d_gene: -; abundance: -; len: 16; j_gene: TRBJ1-5; v_gene: TRBV28
CDR3nt: TGTGCCAGTAGTATTTCCGGGGCAGATACGCAGTATTTT; CDR3aa: CASSISGADTQYF; d_gene: -; abundance: -; len: 13; j_gene: TRBJ2-3; v_gene: TRBV19
CDR3nt: TGCAGCGTTGGATCTGGGGAGTATGAGCAGTTCTTC; CDR3aa: CSVGSGEYEQFF; d_gene: -; abundance: -; len: 12; j_gene: TRBJ2-1; v_gene: TRBV29-1
CDR3nt: TGTTTTTCCCGGGGCCGAAAACCTTACGAGCAGTACTTC; CDR3aa: CFSRGRKPYEQYF; d_gene: -; abundance: once; len: 13; j_gene: TRBJ2-7; v_gene: TRBV27
CDR3nt: TGTGCCAGCAGTGAATATAGAGACGGCCGGACGCAGTATTTT; CDR3aa: CASSEYRDGRTQYF; d_gene: -; abundance: -; len: 14; j_gene: TRBJ2-3; v_gene: TRBV25-1
CDR3nt: TGTGCCAGAAGCTTGTTATTCGGGGATCGAAGGAATTCACCCCTCCACTTT; CDR3aa: CARSLLFGDRRNSPLHF; d_gene: -; abundance: -; len: 17; j_gene: TRBJ1-6; v_gene: TRBV5-3
CDR3nt: TGTGCCTGGAGTGCCGGGACAGTTGGAAACACCATATATTTT; CDR3aa: CAWSAGTVGNTIYF; d_gene: TRBD1; abundance: -; len: 14; j_gene: TRBJ1-3; v_gene: TRBV30
CDR3nt: TGTGCCAGCAGTGCTCCTAGCGGGGGGGCAGGCCACGAGCAGTACTTC; CDR3aa: CASSAPSGGAGHEQYF; d_gene: TRBD2; abundance: -; len: 16; j_gene: TRBJ2-7; v_gene: TRBV6-1
CDR3nt: TGTGCCAGCGGTTCTTTGGCTGGGAGGGCCGGGGAGCTGTTTTTT; CDR3aa: CASGSLAGRAGELFF; d_gene: TRBD2; abundance: -; len: 15; j_gene: TRBJ2-2; v_gene: TRBV7-6
CDR3nt: TGCGCCAGCAGTCGTACAGGGGTCGACACCGGGGAGCTGTTTTTT; CDR3aa: CASSRTGVDTGELFF; d_gene: TRBD1; abundance: -; len: 15; j_gene: TRBJ2-2; v_gene: TRBV5-4
CDR3nt: TGTGCCAGCAGCTCTCCTCGGAGGGGGGGGCCGCTCTTC; CDR3aa: CASSSPRRGGPLF; d_gene: -; abundance: once; len: 13; j_gene: TRBJ2-1; v_gene: TRBV28